Reported below is one TCR beta chain. Antigen unknown. The assay was immunoSEQ multiplex PCR, and TCRdb's table has in-frame clones only and misses some. Of under 45,000 clones in the sample, 65% to 90% were seen once. This sample is drawn from a study of T cells in localized non-small cell lung cancer. Whole-study results and caveats: Uninvolved adjacent lung showed higher T cell clonality than tumor. Appearing in adjacent lung were a median approximately 57 of the top 100 tumor clones. Longer overall survival was seen with higher T cell density measured in blood.

The TCR sequence derives from a man aged 40 to 70 with stage II lung adenocarcinoma. The material was PBMCs, obtained before any cancer treatment.

The chain's CDR3 is CASSKGQDSGNTIYF. CDR3 sequence (DNA): TGTGCCAGCAGCAAAGGACAGGACTCTGGAAACACCATATATTTT. The V call is TRBV21-1, the J call TRBJ1-3; the table's D call TRBD1 went unverified against the DNA. TRBV21-1 has pseudogene status. The CDR3 covers 15 residues.